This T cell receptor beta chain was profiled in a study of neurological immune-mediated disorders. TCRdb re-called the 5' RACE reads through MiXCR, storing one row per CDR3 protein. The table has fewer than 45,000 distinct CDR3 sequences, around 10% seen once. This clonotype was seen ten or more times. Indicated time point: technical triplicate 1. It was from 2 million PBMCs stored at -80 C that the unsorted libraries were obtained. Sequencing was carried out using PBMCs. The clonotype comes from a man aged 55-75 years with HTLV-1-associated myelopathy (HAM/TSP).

CDR3: CASSSTGTGVGETQYF. In DNA, the CDR3 is TGCGCCAGCAGCTCGACCGGGACAGGGGTTGGGGAGACCCAGTACTTC. The chain combines TRBV5-1 with TRBJ2-5, with TRBD1 identical over 10 bases. The CDR3 is 16 amino acids. Germline CDR1 reads SGHRS; CDR2 reads YFSETQ. Trimming removed 3 bases from V and 5 bases from J; junction bases left unmatched: 10.